The 8 T cell receptor beta chains reported below all come from one sample, sequenced in a study of blood T cell repertoires in COVID-19 (dated by TCRdb to the early 2020s). Libraries were constructed by the immunoSEQ multiplex PCR assay. Sourced from immuneACCESS, this table was stored by TCRdb with only in-frame sequences that have V and J called. A share of the clones is absent; for the studies checked, an unresolved V gene accounts for under half, and the remainder has no known explanation. Here the sample has 170,000 or so clones; around 80% occur a single time. The ten largest clones take up roughly 2.8% of the sample. Specimen: peripheral blood. These receptors came from a woman aged 55-70 years with acute or convalescent COVID-19.

The J gene is TRBJ1-2, the V gene TRBV6-5, with 11 positions matching TRBD1. The CDR3 length is 14 residues. The trim removed 6 bases at V and 7 bases at J, leaving 7 bases unmatched. CDR1 is MNHEY and CDR2 is SVGAGI in the germline V gene. CDR3 sequence: CASRGQGERGGYTF. The DNA of the CDR3 is TGTGCCAGCAGGGGACAGGGGGAGAGAGGTGGCTACACCTTC.

The V gene is TRBV19, the J gene TRBJ1-3; D gene ambiguous. V was pared by 3 bases and J by 1 base, with 7 bases between. CDR3 size: 14 residues. Germline V gene lookup returns CDR1 LNHDA and CDR2 SQIVND (reference sequence). CDR3 protein: CASSIDTSGNTIYF. The CDR3 DNA is TGTGCCAGTAGTATTGACACTTCTGGAAACACCATATATTTT.

The rearrangement joins TRBV6-5 to TRBJ1-1, with TRBD1 identical over 7 bases. CDR3 size: 15 residues. The germline V gene encodes CDR1 MNHEY and CDR2 SVGAGI. Unmatched junction bases numbered 6, after V lost 5 bases and J lost 0 bases. CDR3 nucleotides: TGTGCCAGCAGTAAAACAGGGGTGGTGAACACTGAAGCTTTCTTT. It codes for CASSKTGVVNTEAFF.

The chain joins TRBV4-2 to TRBJ1-4, with D possibly being TRBD1 (5 bases). In germline, CDR1 is LGHNA, CDR2 YNFKEQ. The CDR3 is made up of 17 amino acids. The V end was cut by 3 bases, the J end by 1 base, with 15 bases between. The CDR3 sequence is CASSQRDLMQTNEKLFF. CDR3 coding DNA: TGTGCCAGCAGCCAGCGGGACCTAATGCAAACTAATGAAAAACTGTTTTTT.

This sequence joins TRBV28 and TRBJ2-3; D might be TRBD2 (5 bases). This CDR3 contains 15 residues. Trimming stripped 5 bases from V and 1 base from J, with 13 bases between. The germline CDR1 and CDR2 sequences are MDHEN and SYDVKM. The CDR3 reads CASSSLFGGTDTQYF. The CDR3 region has the DNA TGTGCCAGCAGTAGTCTTTTCGGGGGCACAGATACGCAGTATTTT.

This chain joins TRBV6-5 and TRBJ1-1, with 10 positions matching TRBD1. The CDR3 covers 13 residues. The ends lost 6 bases at V and 12 bases at J; junction bases unmatched: 10. The germline CDR1 and CDR2 sequences are MNHEY and SVGAGI. This CDR3 reads CASSLRGTGATFF. DNA for the CDR3: TGTGCCAGCAGCCTTCGGGGGACAGGGGCCACTTTCTTT.

This clone came up once. CDR3 in DNA: TGTGCCTCCCATTCGGACGGGGGGAACACTGAAGCTTTCTTT. Amino acid sequence: CASHSDGGNTEAFF. The gene calls are TRBV19 and TRBJ1-1; D might be TRBD1 (5 bases). The germline V and J ends were trimmed by 11 bases and 1 base, with 17 bases remaining between them. Germline CDR1 LNHDA, CDR2 SQIVND (reference sequence). CDR3 length equals 14 residues. Full variable domain (remainder filled in from reference TRBV19 and TRBJ1-1): DGGITQSPKYLFRKEGQNVTLSCEQNLNHDAMYWYRQDPGQGLRLIYYSQIVNDFQKGDIAEGYSVSREKKESFPLTVTSAQKNPTAFYLCASHSDGGNTEAFFGQGTRLTVV.

This chain's CDR3 is CASSYQGLASYEQYF. The CDR3, as DNA: TGTGCCAGCAGTTACCAAGGACTAGCCTCCTACGAGCAGTACTTC. This rearrangement joins TRBV6-2 or TRBV6-3 to TRBJ2-7, with 8 nucleotides matching TRBD2. J gave up 0 bases and V 2 bases, and 3 bases lay outside the gene matches. The V gene's germline CDR1 is MNHEY and CDR2 SVGEGT. This CDR3 has 15 residues.